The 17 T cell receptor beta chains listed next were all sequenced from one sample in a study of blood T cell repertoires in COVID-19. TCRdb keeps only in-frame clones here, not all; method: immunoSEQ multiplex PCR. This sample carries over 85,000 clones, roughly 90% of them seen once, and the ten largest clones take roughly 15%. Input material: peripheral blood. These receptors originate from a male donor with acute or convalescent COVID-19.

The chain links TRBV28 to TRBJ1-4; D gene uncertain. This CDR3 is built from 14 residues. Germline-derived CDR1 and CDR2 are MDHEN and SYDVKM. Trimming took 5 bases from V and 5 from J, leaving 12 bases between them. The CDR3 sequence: CASSTWGGNEKLFF. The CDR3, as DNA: TGTGCCAGCAGTACCTGGGGAGGGAATGAAAAACTGTTTTTT.

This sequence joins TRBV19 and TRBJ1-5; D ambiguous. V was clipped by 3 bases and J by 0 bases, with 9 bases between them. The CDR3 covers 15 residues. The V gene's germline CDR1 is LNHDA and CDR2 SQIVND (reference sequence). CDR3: CASSIERLSNQPQHF. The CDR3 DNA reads TGTGCCAGTAGTATCGAAAGACTTAGCAATCAGCCCCAGCATTTT.

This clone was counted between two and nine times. The CDR3 DNA is TGTGCCAGCAGCTTGGTGTTGGGAGACAAAAACATTCAGTACTTC. This sequence encodes CASSLVLGDKNIQYF. The gene calls are TRBV5-6 and TRBJ2-4, with D maybe TRBD2 (5 bases). CDR3 length equals 15 residues. The ends were cut back, 0 bases at V and 3 bases at J, with 10 bases in the middle. The germline CDR1 and CDR2 sequences are SGHDT and YYEEEE. Filled out from reference TRBV5-6 and TRBJ2-4, the complete variable domain reads DAGVTQSPTHLIKTRGQQVTLRCSPKSGHDTVSWYQQALGQGPQFIFQYYEEEERQRGNFPDRFSGHQFPNYSSELNVNALLLGDSALYLCASSLVLGDKNIQYFGAGTRLSVL.

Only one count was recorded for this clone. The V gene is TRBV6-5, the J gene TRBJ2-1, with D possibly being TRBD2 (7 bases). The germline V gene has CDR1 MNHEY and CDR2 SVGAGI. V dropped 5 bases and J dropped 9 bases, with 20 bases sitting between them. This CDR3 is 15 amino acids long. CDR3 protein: CASSIWGGSKSEQFF. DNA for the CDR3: TGTGCCAGCAGTATCTGGGGGGGCAGCAAATCTGAGCAGTTCTTC.

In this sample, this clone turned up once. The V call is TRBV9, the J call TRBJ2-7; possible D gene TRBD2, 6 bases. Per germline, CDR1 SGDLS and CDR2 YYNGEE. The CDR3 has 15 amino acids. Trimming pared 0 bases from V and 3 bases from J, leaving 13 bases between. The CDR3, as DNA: TGTGCCAGCAGCGTAGGTGGGGGGAACAACTACGAGCAGTACTTC. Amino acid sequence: CASSVGGGNNYEQYF.

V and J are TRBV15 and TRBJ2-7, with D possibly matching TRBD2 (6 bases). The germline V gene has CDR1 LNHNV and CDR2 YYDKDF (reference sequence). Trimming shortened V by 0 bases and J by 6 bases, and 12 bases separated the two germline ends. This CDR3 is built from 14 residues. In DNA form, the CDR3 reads TGTGCCACCAGCAGAGAGGAGGGGCAAGGCGAGCAGTACTTC. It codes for CATSREEGQGEQYF.

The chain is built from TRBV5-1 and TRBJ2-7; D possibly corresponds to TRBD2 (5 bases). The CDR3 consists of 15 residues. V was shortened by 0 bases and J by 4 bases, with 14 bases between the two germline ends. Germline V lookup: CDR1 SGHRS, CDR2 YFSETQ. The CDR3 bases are TGCGCCAGCAGCTTGGGGGCCCCGGGGAAATACGAGCAGTACTTC. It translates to CASSLGAPGKYEQYF.

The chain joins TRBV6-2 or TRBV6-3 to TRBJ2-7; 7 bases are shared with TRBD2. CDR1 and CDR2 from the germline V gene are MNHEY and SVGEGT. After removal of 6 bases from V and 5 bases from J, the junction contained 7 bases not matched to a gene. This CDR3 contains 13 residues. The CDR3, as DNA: TGTGCCAGCAGCCCCGCGGGGGACCACGAGCAGTACTTC. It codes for CASSPAGDHEQYF.

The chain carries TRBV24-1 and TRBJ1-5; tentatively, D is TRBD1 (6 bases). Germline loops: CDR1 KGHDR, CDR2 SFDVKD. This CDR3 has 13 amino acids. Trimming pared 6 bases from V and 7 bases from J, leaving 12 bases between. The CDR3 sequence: CATSRAGDQPQHF. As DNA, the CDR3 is TGTGCCACCAGTAGAGCAGGGGACCAGCCCCAGCATTTT.

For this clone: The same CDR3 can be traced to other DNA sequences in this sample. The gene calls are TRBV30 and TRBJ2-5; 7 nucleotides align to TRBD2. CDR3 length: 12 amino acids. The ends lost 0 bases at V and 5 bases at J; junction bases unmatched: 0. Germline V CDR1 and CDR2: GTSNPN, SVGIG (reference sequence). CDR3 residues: CAWSVRGETQYF. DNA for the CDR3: TGTGCCTGGAGTGTGCGGGGGGAGACCCAGTACTTC. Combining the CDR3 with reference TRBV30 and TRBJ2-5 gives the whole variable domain SQTIHQWPATLVQPVGSPLSLECTVEGTSNPNLYWYRQAAGRGLQLLFYSVGIGQISSEVPQNLSASRPQDRQFILSSKKLLLSDSGFYLCAWSVRGETQYFGPGTRLLVL.

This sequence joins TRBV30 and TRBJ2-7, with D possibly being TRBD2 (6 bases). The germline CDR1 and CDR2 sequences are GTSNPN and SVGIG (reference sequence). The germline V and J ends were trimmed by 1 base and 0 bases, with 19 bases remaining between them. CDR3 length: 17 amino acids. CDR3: CAWSALPAGPSSYEQYF. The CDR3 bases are TGTGCCTGGAGTGCACTCCCCGCGGGGCCCTCCTCCTACGAGCAGTACTTC.

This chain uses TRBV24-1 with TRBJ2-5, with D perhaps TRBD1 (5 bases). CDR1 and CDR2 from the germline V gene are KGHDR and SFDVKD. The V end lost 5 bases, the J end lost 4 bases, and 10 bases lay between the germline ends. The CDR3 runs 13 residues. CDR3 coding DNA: TGTGCCACCAGTGTGTCAGGGATAGAGACCCAGTACTTC. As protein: CATSVSGIETQYF.

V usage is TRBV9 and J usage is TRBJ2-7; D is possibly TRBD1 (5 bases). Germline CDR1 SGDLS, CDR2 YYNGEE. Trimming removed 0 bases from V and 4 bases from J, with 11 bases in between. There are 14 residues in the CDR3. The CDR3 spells CASSVGPRGYEQYF. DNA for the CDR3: TGTGCCAGCAGCGTAGGTCCTAGGGGTTACGAGCAGTACTTC. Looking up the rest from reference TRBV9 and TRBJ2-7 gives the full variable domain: DSGVTQTPKHLITATGQRVTLRCSPRSGDLSVYWYQQSLDQGLQFLIQYYNGEERAKGNILERFSAQQFPDLHSELNLSSLELGDSALYFCASSVGPRGYEQYFGPGTRLTVT.

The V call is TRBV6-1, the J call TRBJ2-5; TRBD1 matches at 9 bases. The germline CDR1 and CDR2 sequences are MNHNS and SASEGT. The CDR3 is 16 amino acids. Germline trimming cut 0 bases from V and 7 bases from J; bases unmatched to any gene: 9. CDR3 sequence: CASSEAHGTGTTTQYF. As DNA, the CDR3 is TGTGCCAGCAGTGAAGCGCACGGGACAGGGACAACGACCCAGTACTTC.

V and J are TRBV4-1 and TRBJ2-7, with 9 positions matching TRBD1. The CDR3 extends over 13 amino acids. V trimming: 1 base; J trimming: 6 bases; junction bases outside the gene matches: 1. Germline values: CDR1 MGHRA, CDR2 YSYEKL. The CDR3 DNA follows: TGCGCCAGCAGCCAAGGGACAGGGGTCGAGCAGTACTTC. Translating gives CASSQGTGVEQYF.

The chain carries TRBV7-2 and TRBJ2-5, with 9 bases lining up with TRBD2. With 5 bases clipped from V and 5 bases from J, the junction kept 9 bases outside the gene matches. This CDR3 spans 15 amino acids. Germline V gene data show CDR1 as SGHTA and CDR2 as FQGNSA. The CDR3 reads CASSPPGLASETQYF. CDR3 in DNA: TGTGCCAGCAGCCCGCCGGGACTAGCCAGCGAGACCCAGTACTTC.

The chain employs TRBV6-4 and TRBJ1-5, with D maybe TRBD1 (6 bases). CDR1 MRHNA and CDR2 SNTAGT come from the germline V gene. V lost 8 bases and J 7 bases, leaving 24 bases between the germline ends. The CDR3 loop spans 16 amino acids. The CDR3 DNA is TGTGCCAGCCCTTGGGGTAGGGCGGGGGCGCGACAGCCCCAGCATTTT. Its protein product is CASPWGRAGARQPQHF.